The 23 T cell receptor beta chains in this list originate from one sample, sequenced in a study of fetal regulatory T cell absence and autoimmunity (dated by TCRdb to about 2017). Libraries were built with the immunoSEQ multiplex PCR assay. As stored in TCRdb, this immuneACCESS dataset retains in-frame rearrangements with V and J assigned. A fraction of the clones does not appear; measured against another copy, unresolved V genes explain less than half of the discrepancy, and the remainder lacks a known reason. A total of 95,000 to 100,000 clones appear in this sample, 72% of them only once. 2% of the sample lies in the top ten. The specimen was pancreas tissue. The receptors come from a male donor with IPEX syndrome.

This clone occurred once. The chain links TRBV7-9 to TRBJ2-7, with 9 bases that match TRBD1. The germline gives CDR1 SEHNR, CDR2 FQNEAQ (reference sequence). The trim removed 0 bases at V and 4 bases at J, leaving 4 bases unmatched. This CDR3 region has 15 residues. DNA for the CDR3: TGTGCCAGCAGCTTAGCAGGACAGGGGTTGTACGAGCAGTACTTC. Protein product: CASSLAGQGLYEQYF.

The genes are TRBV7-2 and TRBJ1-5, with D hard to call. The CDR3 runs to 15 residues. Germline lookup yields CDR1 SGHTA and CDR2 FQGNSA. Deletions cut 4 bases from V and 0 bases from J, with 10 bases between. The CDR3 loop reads CASSSDIYSNQPQHF. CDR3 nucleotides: TGTGCCAGCAGCTCTGACATTTATAGCAATCAGCCCCAGCATTTT.

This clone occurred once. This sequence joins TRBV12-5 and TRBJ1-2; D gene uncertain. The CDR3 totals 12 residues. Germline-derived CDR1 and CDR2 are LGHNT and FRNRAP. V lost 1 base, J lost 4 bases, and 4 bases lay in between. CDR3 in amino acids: CASGLGSYGYTF. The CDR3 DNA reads TGTGCTAGTGGTTTGGGAAGCTATGGCTACACCTTC.

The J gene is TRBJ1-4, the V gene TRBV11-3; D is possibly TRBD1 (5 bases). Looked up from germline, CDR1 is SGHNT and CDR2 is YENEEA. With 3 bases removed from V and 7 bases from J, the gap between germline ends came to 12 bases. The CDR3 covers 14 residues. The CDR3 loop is CASSFGGKGEKLFF. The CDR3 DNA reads TGTGCCAGCAGCTTTGGGGGAAAGGGTGAAAAACTGTTTTTT.

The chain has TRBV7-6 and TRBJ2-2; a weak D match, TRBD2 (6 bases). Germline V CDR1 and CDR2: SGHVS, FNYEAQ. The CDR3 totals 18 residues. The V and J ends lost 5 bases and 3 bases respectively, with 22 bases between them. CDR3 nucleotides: TGTGCCAGCAGCCGTCATCTCCGGCGGGGCCTGTACACCGGGGAGCTGTTTTTT. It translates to CASSRHLRRGLYTGELFF.

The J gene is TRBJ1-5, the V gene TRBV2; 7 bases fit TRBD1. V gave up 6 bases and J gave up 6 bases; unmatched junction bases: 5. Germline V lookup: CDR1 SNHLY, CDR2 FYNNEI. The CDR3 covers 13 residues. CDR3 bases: TGTGCCAGCAGCCTACGGACAGGTCAGCCCCAGCATTTT. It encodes CASSLRTGQPQHF.

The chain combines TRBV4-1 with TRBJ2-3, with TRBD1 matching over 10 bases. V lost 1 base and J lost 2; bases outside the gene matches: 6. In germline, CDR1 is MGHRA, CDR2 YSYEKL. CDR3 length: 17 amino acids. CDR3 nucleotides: TGCGCCAGCAGCCAAGGTGGACAGGGGGGGTTCACAGATACGCAGTATTTT. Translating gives CASSQGGQGGFTDTQYF.

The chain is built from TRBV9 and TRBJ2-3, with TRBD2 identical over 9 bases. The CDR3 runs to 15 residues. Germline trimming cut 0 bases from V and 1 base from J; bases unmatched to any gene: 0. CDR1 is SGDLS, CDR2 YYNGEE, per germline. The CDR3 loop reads CASSVGGGGTDTQYF. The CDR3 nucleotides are TGTGCCAGCAGCGTAGGCGGGGGGGGCACAGATACGCAGTATTTT.

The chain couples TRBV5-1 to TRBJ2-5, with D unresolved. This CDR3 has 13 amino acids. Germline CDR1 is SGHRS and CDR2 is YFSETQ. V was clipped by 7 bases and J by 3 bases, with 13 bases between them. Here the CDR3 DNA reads TGCGCCAGCGGACCGCCGCCCAAAGAGACCCAGTACTTC. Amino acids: CASGPPPKETQYF.

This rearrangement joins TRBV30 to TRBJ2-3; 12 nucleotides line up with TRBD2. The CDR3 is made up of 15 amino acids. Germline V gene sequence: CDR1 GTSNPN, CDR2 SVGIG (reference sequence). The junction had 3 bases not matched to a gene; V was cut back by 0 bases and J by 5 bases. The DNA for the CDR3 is TGTGCCTGGAGTGTCTCTAGCGGGGGGGGAGATACGCAGTATTTT. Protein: CAWSVSSGGGDTQYF.

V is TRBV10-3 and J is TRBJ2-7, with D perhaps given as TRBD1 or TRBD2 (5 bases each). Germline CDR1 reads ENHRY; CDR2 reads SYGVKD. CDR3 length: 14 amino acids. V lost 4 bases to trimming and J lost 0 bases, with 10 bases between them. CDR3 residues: CAISGRDGSYEQYF. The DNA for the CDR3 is TGTGCCATCAGTGGTCGGGACGGCTCCTACGAGCAGTACTTC.

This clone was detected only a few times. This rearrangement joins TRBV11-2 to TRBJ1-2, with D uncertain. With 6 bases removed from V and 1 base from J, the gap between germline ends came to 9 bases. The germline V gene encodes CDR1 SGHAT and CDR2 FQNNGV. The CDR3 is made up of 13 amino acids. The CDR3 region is CASSPTLNYGYTF. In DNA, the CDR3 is TGTGCCAGCAGTCCGACCCTTAACTATGGCTACACCTTC.

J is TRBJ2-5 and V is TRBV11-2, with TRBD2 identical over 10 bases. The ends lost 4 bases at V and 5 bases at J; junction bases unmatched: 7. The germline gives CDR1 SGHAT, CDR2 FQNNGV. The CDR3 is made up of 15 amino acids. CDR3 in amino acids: CASSSRAGGVETQYF. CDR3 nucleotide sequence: TGTGCCAGCAGCTCCCGAGCGGGAGGGGTCGAGACCCAGTACTTC.

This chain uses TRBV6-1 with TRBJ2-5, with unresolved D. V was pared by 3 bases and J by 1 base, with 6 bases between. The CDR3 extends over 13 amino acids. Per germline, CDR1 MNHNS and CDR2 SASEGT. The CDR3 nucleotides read TGTGCCAGCAGTGACGAGGTCCAAGAGACCCAGTACTTC. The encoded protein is CASSDEVQETQYF.

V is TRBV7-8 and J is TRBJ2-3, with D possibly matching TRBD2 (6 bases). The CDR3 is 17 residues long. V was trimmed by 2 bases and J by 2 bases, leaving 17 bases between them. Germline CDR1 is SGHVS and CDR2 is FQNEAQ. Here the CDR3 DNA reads TGTGCCAGCAGCTTACGTCGCACGGGGGTGGACACAGATACGCAGTATTTT. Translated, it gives CASSLRRTGVDTDTQYF.

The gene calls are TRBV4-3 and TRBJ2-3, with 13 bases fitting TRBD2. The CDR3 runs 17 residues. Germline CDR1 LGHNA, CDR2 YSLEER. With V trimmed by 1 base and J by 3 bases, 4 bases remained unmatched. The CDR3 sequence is CASSQGTSGGRTDTQYF. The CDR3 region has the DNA TGCGCCAGCAGCCAAGGGACTAGCGGGGGAAGGACAGATACGCAGTATTTT.

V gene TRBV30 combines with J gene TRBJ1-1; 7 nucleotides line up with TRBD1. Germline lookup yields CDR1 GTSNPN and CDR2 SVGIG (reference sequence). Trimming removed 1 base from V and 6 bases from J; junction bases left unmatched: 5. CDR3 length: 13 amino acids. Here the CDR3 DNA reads TGTGCCTGGAGTGAACAGGGGTTCCCTGAAGCTTTCTTT. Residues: CAWSEQGFPEAFF.

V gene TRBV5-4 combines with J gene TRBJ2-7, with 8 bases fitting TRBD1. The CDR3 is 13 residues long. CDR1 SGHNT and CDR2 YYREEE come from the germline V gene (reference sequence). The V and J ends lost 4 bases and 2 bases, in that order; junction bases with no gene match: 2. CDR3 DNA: TGTGCCAGCAGCCGGACAGGGCCCTACGAGCAGTACTTC. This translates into CASSRTGPYEQYF.

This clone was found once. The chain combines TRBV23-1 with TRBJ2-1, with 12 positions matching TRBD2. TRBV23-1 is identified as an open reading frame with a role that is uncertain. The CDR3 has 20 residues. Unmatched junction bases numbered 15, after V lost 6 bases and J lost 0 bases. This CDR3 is CASRRDPGLAGWLSYNEQFF. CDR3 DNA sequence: TGCGCCAGCAGGCGCGACCCGGGACTAGCGGGCTGGCTCTCCTACAATGAGCAGTTCTTC.

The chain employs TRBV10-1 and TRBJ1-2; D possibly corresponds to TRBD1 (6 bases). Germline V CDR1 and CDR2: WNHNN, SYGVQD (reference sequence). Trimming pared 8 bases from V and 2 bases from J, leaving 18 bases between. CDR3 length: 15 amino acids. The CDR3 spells CASPMRGAQNYGYTF. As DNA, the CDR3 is TGCGCCAGCCCTATGAGGGGGGCGCAGAACTATGGCTACACCTTC.

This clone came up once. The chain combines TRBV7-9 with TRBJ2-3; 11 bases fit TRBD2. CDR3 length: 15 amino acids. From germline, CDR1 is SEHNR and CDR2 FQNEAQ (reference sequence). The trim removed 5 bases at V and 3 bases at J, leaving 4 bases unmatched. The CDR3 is CASSPRLAGTDTQYF. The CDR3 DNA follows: TGTGCCAGCAGCCCGAGACTAGCGGGGACAGATACGCAGTATTTT.

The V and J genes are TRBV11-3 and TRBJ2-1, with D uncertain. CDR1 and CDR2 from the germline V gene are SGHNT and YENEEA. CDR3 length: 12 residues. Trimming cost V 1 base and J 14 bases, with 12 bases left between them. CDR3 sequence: CASSLGTSEEFF. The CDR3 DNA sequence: TGTGCCAGCAGCTTAGGGACCTCCGAGGAGTTCTTC.

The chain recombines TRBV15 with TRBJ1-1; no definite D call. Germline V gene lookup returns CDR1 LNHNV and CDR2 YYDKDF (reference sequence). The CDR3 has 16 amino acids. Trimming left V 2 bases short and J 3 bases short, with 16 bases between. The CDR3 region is CATSRPRRGRDTEAFF. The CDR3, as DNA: TGTGCCACCAGCAGACCCCGGAGAGGAAGGGACACTGAAGCTTTCTTT.